The 19 T cell receptor beta chains below come from one sample, sequenced in a study of CD4 T cells in relation to SARS-CoV-2 and coronaviruses (dated by TCRdb to the early 2020s). Their cognate antigens are unknown. Library creation used the immunoSEQ multiplex PCR assay. TCRdb holds this immuneACCESS table with in-frame rearrangements only. Some clones are missing; in checked studies, unresolved V genes explain under half, and the rest has no known cause. The sample table lists about 25,000 clones, 76% of them with a count of one. The biggest ten clones account for just over 20% of the sample. CD4+ T cells from unexposed donors were collected before the COVID-19 pandemic (2011-2018). The EasySep CD4+ T cell isolation kit was used to isolate CD4+ T cells once the cultures had run for roughly 10 days. Material for sequencing was CD4+ T cells from PBMCs, cultured in vitro. The receptor source for this set is a human donor in good health.

The V and J genes are TRBV4-2 and TRBJ1-6; D gene unclear. This CDR3 comprises 17 residues. V was pared by 6 bases and J by 0 bases, with 15 bases between. The germline gives CDR1 LGHNA, CDR2 YNFKEQ. CDR3 nucleotide sequence: TGTGCCAGCAGAATTGCAGCTCAGAGCTCCTATAATTCACCCCTCCACTTT. This translates into CASRIAAQSSYNSPLHF.

The V and J genes are TRBV9 and TRBJ2-7; 9 bases fit TRBD2. With V trimmed by 0 bases and J by 6 bases, 4 bases remained unmatched. CDR1 SGDLS and CDR2 YYNGEE come from the germline V gene. The length of the CDR3 is 14 residues. The CDR3 loop reads CASSVAAGGFEQYF. The CDR3 bases are TGTGCCAGCAGCGTAGCAGCGGGAGGCTTCGAGCAGTACTTC.

This clone was seen a single time. The V and J genes are TRBV19 and TRBJ1-5, with D unclear. Trimming stripped 5 bases from V and 4 bases from J, with 9 bases between. The CDR3 length is 13 residues. CDR1 and CDR2 (germline): LNHDA, SQIVND (reference sequence). CDR3 coding DNA: TGTGCCAGTAGTGAGCAGATAAATCAGCCCCAGCATTTT. It yields the protein CASSEQINQPQHF.

This rearrangement joins TRBV5-1 to TRBJ2-1; 15 positions agree with TRBD2. V was clipped by 4 bases and J by 9 bases; unmatched bases: 8. Germline values: CDR1 SGHRS, CDR2 YFSETQ. The CDR3 runs 16 residues. The CDR3 spells CASSTRTSGRAGEQFF. CDR3 in DNA: TGCGCCAGCAGCACCCGGACTAGCGGGAGGGCCGGTGAGCAGTTCTTC.

The J gene is TRBJ1-5, the V gene TRBV6-5; 8 bases line up with TRBD1. Germline CDR1 MNHEY, CDR2 SVGAGI. V lost 2 bases and J lost 7; bases outside the gene matches: 7. The CDR3 is made up of 15 amino acids. The CDR3, as DNA: TGTGCCAGCAGTTACGATTGGGGACAGGCACAGCCCCAGCATTTT. Protein product: CASSYDWGQAQPQHF.

This chain joins TRBV29-1 and TRBJ2-1; TRBD2 agrees at 8 bases. Germline CDR1 reads SQVTM; CDR2 reads ANQGSEA. V lost 3 bases to trimming and J lost 12 bases; unmatched junction nucleotides: 7. The CDR3 is 12 amino acids. The CDR3 DNA sequence: TGCAGCGTTGATGGTAGCGGGACGGGGCAGTTCTTC. Translation gives CSVDGSGTGQFF.

This clone was recorded a few times. V is TRBV5-1 and J is TRBJ1-2; D might be TRBD1 (5 bases). Germline loops: CDR1 SGHRS, CDR2 YFSETQ. The CDR3 is 14 residues long. The V end was cut by 2 bases, the J end by 2 bases, with 10 bases between. The CDR3 region is CASSLMGDNYGYTF. The CDR3 DNA reads as TGCGCCAGCAGCTTAATGGGGGACAACTATGGCTACACCTTC.

This chain joins TRBV6-5 and TRBJ2-7; D is perhaps TRBD2 (5 bases). The V gene lost 0 bases and the J gene lost 3 bases, with 12 bases spanning the gap. Germline lookup yields CDR1 MNHEY and CDR2 SVGAGI. The CDR3 is 15 amino acids. CDR3 residues: CASSYSGGGGYEQYF. CDR3 DNA sequence: TGTGCCAGCAGTTACTCCGGCGGAGGTGGCTACGAGCAGTACTTC.

The CDR3 loop reads CASSSPGRWIGAQHF. Written as DNA, the CDR3 is TGTGCCAGCAGCTCCCCCGGCAGGTGGATTGGGGCCCAGCATTTT. V is TRBV6-5 and J is TRBJ1-5; D gene unclear. Trimming removed 6 bases from V and 11 bases from J, with 23 bases in between. The CDR3 covers 15 residues. Germline assignment: CDR1 MNHEY and CDR2 SVGAGI.

The chain uses TRBV5-6 and TRBJ1-2; TRBD1 matches at 7 bases. J gave up 7 bases and V 5 bases, and 8 bases lay outside the gene matches. In germline, CDR1 is SGHDT, CDR2 YYEEEE. The CDR3 length is 13 residues. The CDR3 sequence: CASREGALFGYTF. CDR3 nucleotide sequence: TGTGCCAGCAGGGAGGGGGCGCTTTTTGGCTACACCTTC.

The chain is built from TRBV6-5 and TRBJ1-2; maybe TRBD1 (6 bases). The germline V and J ends were trimmed by 6 bases and 4 bases, with 15 bases remaining between them. The CDR3 runs 14 residues. CDR1 MNHEY and CDR2 SVGAGI come from the germline V gene. The CDR3 sequence: CASRPGGSGYGYTF. The CDR3 DNA reads TGTGCCAGCAGACCTGGGGGCAGCGGCTATGGCTACACCTTC.

V usage is TRBV3-1 (or the pseudogene TRBV3-2) and J usage is TRBJ1-5; D gene uncertain. V lost 6 bases to trimming and J lost 6 bases, with 18 bases between them. CDR1 is LGHDT and CDR2 is YNNKEL in the germline V gene (reference sequence). The CDR3 consists of 15 residues. As DNA, the CDR3 is TGTGCCAGCAGTCAAAACGGGGTTGGAGGTCAGCCCCAGCATTTT. It specifies CASSQNGVGGQPQHF.

The rearrangement links TRBV15 to TRBJ1-3; TRBD1 matches at 7 bases. CDR1 and CDR2 from the germline V gene are LNHNV and YYDKDF (reference sequence). There are 17 residues in the CDR3. The ends lost 0 bases at V and 1 base at J; junction bases unmatched: 6. The CDR3 loop reads CATSRDYRGRSGNTIYF. DNA of the CDR3: TGTGCCACCAGCAGAGATTACAGGGGACGGTCTGGAAACACCATATATTTT.

V gene TRBV10-3 combines with J gene TRBJ2-7; D is unclear. The CDR3 extends over 12 amino acids. The germline gives CDR1 ENHRY, CDR2 SYGVKD. Trimming removed 0 bases at V and 3 bases at J, with 3 bases between. Here the CDR3 DNA reads TGTGCCATCAGTGAGTCTGACTACGAGCAGTACTTC. This gives the protein CAISESDYEQYF.

The chain couples TRBV7-2 to TRBJ2-5; D might be TRBD2 (6 bases). The ends were cut back, 5 bases at V and 5 bases at J, with 9 bases in the middle. This CDR3 has 12 amino acids. CDR1 and CDR2 from the germline V gene are SGHTA and FQGNSA. CDR3 in DNA: TGTGCCAGCAGCACCAGCGGGGAGACCCAGTACTTC. Its translation: CASSTSGETQYF. Using reference TRBV7-2 and TRBJ2-5 for the parts outside the CDR3, the full variable domain is GAGVSQSPSNKVTEKGKDVELRCDPISGHTALYWYRQSLGQGLEFLIYFQGNSAPDKSGLPSDRFSAERTGGSVSTLTIQRTQQEDSAVYLCASSTSGETQYFGPGTRLLVL.

This clone was seen more than once but under ten times. V gene TRBV5-4 combines with J gene TRBJ2-1; 8 nucleotides match TRBD2. Germline CDR1 is SGHNT and CDR2 is YYREEE (reference sequence). V trimming: 0 bases; J trimming: 0 bases; junction bases outside the gene matches: 8. The CDR3 totals 18 residues. In DNA form, the CDR3 reads TGTGCCAGCAGCTTGGATGGTAGCGGGGTACTCTCCTACAATGAGCAGTTCTTC. Its protein product is CASSLDGSGVLSYNEQFF.

The rearrangement links TRBV12-3 or TRBV12-4 to TRBJ1-2; maybe TRBD1 (5 bases). CDR3 size: 13 residues. Trimming took off 1 base at V and 5 bases at J, with 8 bases between the two ends. CDR3 sequence (DNA): TGTGCCAGCAGTTTAGGCAGGGAATATGGCTACACCTTC. Residues: CASSLGREYGYTF.

This clone turned up a few times. The rearrangement links TRBV7-8 to TRBJ2-7; 7 bases are a match to TRBD1. V was clipped by 0 bases and J by 3 bases; unmatched bases: 11. The CDR3 has 17 amino acids. CDR1 is SGHVS, CDR2 FQNEAQ, per germline. The CDR3 nucleotides read TGTGCCAGCAGCTTAGCCCGCCGCCCAGGGGGTTTCTACGAGCAGTACTTC. Its translation: CASSLARRPGGFYEQYF.

V gene TRBV6-5 combines with J gene TRBJ2-6; D may be TRBD1 (5 bases). V was trimmed by 6 bases and J by 4 bases, leaving 13 bases between them. There are 15 residues in the CDR3. Germline lookup yields CDR1 MNHEY and CDR2 SVGAGI. CDR3 loop: CASSSPGSGANVLTF. The DNA of the CDR3 is TGTGCCAGCAGCTCCCCAGGGTCGGGGGCCAACGTCCTGACTTTC.